This TCR beta chain was identified in a study of OX40 agonist ivuxolimab in advanced cancers. Regarding the complete study: Ivuxolimab was a fully human IgG2 agonistic monoclonal antibody targeting the costimulatory receptor OX40 (CD134). Intravenous ivuxolimab was administered to patients every 2 weeks at six dose levels: 0.01, 0.1, 0.3, 1.5, 3 and 10 mg/kg. Of the roughly 52 dose-escalation patients, hepatocellular carcinoma was present in roughly 19, melanoma in about 15, renal cell carcinoma in 9 and head and neck cancer in 9. A male proportion of roughly 80% and a mean age of approximately 61 years, ranging from roughly 20 to 80, were recorded for the dose-escalation cohort. Prior anti-PD-1, anti-PD-L1 or anti-CTLA-4 therapy was permitted, and 40% of dose-escalation patients had received checkpoint inhibitors. Three dose-escalation patients achieved partial responses, one with hepatocellular carcinoma and two with cutaneous melanoma. Peripheral TCRbeta sequencing was intended to test whether TCR sequence diversity was altered and clonal T-cell expansion was caused by ivuxolimab. The paper reports the monotherapy dose-escalation portion (N of about 50 patients) of the phase I ivuxolimab trial.

To sequence the TCRbeta CDR3 region, genomic DNA was isolated from the sorted cells. The immunoSEQ Assay was used to sequence the TCRbeta CDR3 regions. TCRdb retrieved this table from immuneACCESS and kept in-frame rearrangements only. Not all clones are present; in checked studies, unresolved V genes account for under half, and no reason is known for the remainder. In all, the sample holds some 41,000 clones, and over 75% of those were seen once. The top ten clones comprise approximately 3.7% of the sample. The CDR3 runs 22 amino acids, cysteine and phenylalanine included. CDR3 DNA only is kept here, 66 bases in frame from base 1. CDR1 and CDR2 are drawn from the germline V gene: MDHEN, SYDVKM. Between the V and J ends, shortened by 2 bases and 0 bases respectively, the junction contains 30 bases. Regarding this clone: No cognate antigen has been identified for it. Base qualities are not recorded, but no much larger clone differs from it by a single base.

Study-wide findings and limitations: In partial responders in the 0.1-3.0 mg/kg groups, normalized peripheral clonal expansion was found to be among the lowest, especially among CD8+ T cells. On average, CD8+ T cells showed more expanded clones than CD4+ T cells after ivuxolimab. Antigen specificity was not determined for the clonally expanded peripheral T cells. Low levels of normalized T-cell clonal expansion were also seen in some patients who did not respond. At doses of 0.1 to 3.0 mg/kg, clonal expansion of both CD4+ and CD8+ blood T cells was observed from baseline to week 6.

Patients with autoimmune disease history or receiving systemic immunosuppression were excluded from the trial. Peripheral blood for TCR sequencing was collected from all dose cohorts at baseline, on cycle 4 day 1, and on cycle 7 day 1. The samples were taken from a phase I, first-in-human, multicenter, open-label dose-escalation trial of ivuxolimab. Adults with locally advanced or metastatic melanoma, renal cell, hepatocellular, or head and neck squamous cell carcinoma were enrolled in the trial. CD4+ and CD8+ T cells were sorted separately from peripheral blood before TCR sequencing. This sequence originates from an adult with an advanced solid tumor such as melanoma, head and neck, liver or kidney cancer. Rearrangement joined TRBV28 to TRBJ2-3, and possibly TRBD1, on 6 matching bases. The sample here was CD4+ or CD8+ T cells sorted from blood, taken in a trial of the OX40 agonist ivuxolimab. The nucleotide sequence reads TGTGCCAGCAGTTTACCCCCTGGACAGCTTGAAAAAGGTCACGCGAGCACAGATACGCAGTATTTT. Translated, this gives CASSLPPGQLEKGHASTDTQYF.